In its sample, the clone carrying this T cell receptor (beta chain) was seen a few times. Antigen specificity is unknown. A second about 6 to 11 cycle PCR used barcoded and J-beta primers. Each CDR3 protein gets one entry after TCRdb re-called the 5' RACE reads with MiXCR. The sample has about 1 million distinct CDR3 sequences, around 27% seen once. Deletions cut 8 bases from V and 1 base from J, with 18 bases between. Germline CDR1 MGHDK, CDR2 SYGVNS. CDR3 length equals 15 residues. This record comes from a study of blood T cells in healthy people across ages. Study-level results: No one knew whether donors had CMV, which possibly confounded expanded clonotype changes. Getting older went along with TCR beta diversity per million T cells dropping roughly linearly.

The sample was also linked to a second study, of T cells of mothers and their children. As that study records: In this cohort, donors were a few healthy Caucasian mothers plus their six children. Related mother-child pairs shared slightly more overlap than unrelated pairs, but the difference was non-significant.

This rearrangement joins TRBV25-1 to TRBJ2-7; the D is unclear. Sequenced: blood. The source is a girl aged 2 to 9 in good health. The CDR3 region is CASSPKGLRSYEQYF. DNA of the CDR3: TGTGCCAGCTCCCCGAAGGGATTGAGATCCTACGAGCAGTACTTC.